This T cell receptor (beta chain) was sequenced for a study of blood T cell repertoires in COVID-19. The protocol was immunoSEQ multiplex PCR, while the TCRdb copy is restricted to in-frame clones and leaves out a portion. The data show 270,000 or so clones, roughly nine tenths seen once. This CDR3 is 14 amino acids long. After removal of 3 bases from V and 14 bases from J, the junction contained 9 bases not matched to a gene. Germline assignment: CDR1 MDHEN and CDR2 SYDVKM. The sequence was obtained from a woman under 40 with COVID-19, enrolled during active disease. The chain links TRBV28 to TRBJ1-6, with TRBD1 identical over 8 bases. Sequencing used peripheral blood. CDR3 amino acids: CASSLLGQGWALHF. The CDR3 DNA is TGTGCCAGCAGTTTGCTCGGACAGGGTTGGGCCCTCCACTTT.